The rows below give T cell receptor beta chains drawn from one sample of a study of CD8 T cells in ankylosing spondylitis. One entry per CDR3 protein, called by TCRdb with MiXCR from the 5' RACE reads. The sample has over 700,000 distinct CDR3 sequences, around 17% seen once. Sequenced: blood, either unsorted or a sorted T cell fraction (not recorded which). The source is a male donor with ankylosing spondylitis. Each CDR3 is given with its conserved first and last residue. D genes are given only for firm matches. Size is omitted from some rows. Given values are once, few, many or a class for expanded clones.

cdr3_nt,cdr3_aa,j_call,d_call,v_call,clone_size
TGTGCCAGCAGCTTAGCGGGAGAGCGGGATGAGCAGTTCTTC,CASSLAGERDEQFF,TRBJ2-1,NA,TRBV7-9,NA
TGTGCCAGCAGCGAAGAGGGGGCAGGTACTGAAGCTTTCTTT,CASSEEGAGTEAFF,TRBJ1-1,TRBD1,TRBV13,NA
TGTGCCAGCAGCTTGACAGGAAACGGGGATTCACCCCTCCACTTT,CASSLTGNGDSPLHF,TRBJ1-6,NA,TRBV7-2,few
TGTGCCAGCAGTTTAGGGGTAGGGAATTCACCCCTCCACTTT,CASSLGVGNSPLHF,TRBJ1-6,NA,TRBV12-3/TRBV12-4,NA
TGTGCCAGCAAGCAGCGGAGCTCCTACGAGCAGTACTTC,CASKQRSSYEQYF,TRBJ2-7,NA,TRBV11-2,NA
TGTGCCAGCAGCTTCCCAGCGGGGGGGCTGGGTGAGCAGTTCTTC,CASSFPAGGLGEQFF,TRBJ2-1,TRBD2,TRBV11-1,NA
TGTGCCAGCAGCTTATCAATTAAGGCTAACTATGGCTACACCTTC,CASSLSIKANYGYTF,TRBJ1-2,NA,TRBV7-2,few
TGCAGCGTTGAGGGGGCAGGTTCGGCTTTCTTT,CSVEGAGSAFF,TRBJ1-1,NA,TRBV29-1,NA
TGTGCCAGCAGCTTGATACTTTCGACCGGGGAGCTGTTTTTT,CASSLILSTGELFF,TRBJ2-2,NA,TRBV5-6,few
TGCAGCGTTGACCTACGGGACCTTGGCTACACCTTT,CSVDLRDLGYTF,TRBJ1-2,NA,TRBV29-1,NA
TGTGCCAGCAGTTTATCCGGTACTAGGGTACTAGCGGCTCAAGAGACCCAGTACTTC,CASSLSGTRVLAAQETQYF,TRBJ2-5,TRBD2,TRBV12-3/TRBV12-4,many
TGCAGTGCTAGAGAGGCCGGGGACCAGAATGGCTACACCTTC,CSAREAGDQNGYTF,TRBJ1-2,NA,TRBV20-1,many
TGTGCCAGCAGTTCCCCCTGGGGGGGGAGCTCCTACAATGAGCAGTTCTTC,CASSSPWGGSSYNEQFF,TRBJ2-1,TRBD2,TRBV6-5,few
TGTGCCAGCAGTGGCTCCTGGACAGGGCGCGAGCAGTACTTC,CASSGSWTGREQYF,TRBJ2-7,TRBD1,TRBV2,NA
TGCAGTGCTAGTGCGAGCCTCATCTACAATGAGCAGTTCTTC,CSASASLIYNEQFF,TRBJ2-1,NA,TRBV20-1,NA
TGTGCTAGTGGTTTCGTCGACGCTGGGCACTTGTTTGAGCAGTACTTC,CASGFVDAGHLFEQYF,TRBJ2-7,NA,TRBV12-5,NA
TGTGCCAGCAGCTTAGCGGTAGCGGGAGAGCTCTACAATGAGCAGTTCTTC,CASSLAVAGELYNEQFF,TRBJ2-1,TRBD2,TRBV13,few
TGTGCCAGCAGCTTAAGTACTAGCGGGAGGAATGAGCAGTTCTTC,CASSLSTSGRNEQFF,TRBJ2-1,TRBD2,TRBV7-3,many
TGCGCCAGCAGCCCGACGGGGGGACTAGCGGGCCACAATGAGCAGTTCTTC,CASSPTGGLAGHNEQFF,TRBJ2-1,TRBD2,TRBV5-1,NA
TGCGCCAGCAGCCAACGGGCCCCGGGTCAGCCCCAGCATTTT,CASSQRAPGQPQHF,TRBJ1-5,NA,TRBV4-1,NA
TGTGCCAGCATAGGGGCCCGAGGCTACACCTTC,CASIGARGYTF,TRBJ1-2,NA,TRBV6-5,few
TGTGCCAGCAGCCCTCGGGACACTATTTACGAGCAGTACTTC,CASSPRDTIYEQYF,TRBJ2-7,NA,TRBV12-3/TRBV12-4,NA
TGCGCCAGCAGCCAAGCCTCCGAAAACCGGGACTTCACCTCCTCCTACAATGAGCAGTTCTTC,CASSQASENRDFTSSYNEQFF,TRBJ2-1,NA,TRBV4-1,few
TGCAGCGTTCACGGGGGGCGTACCGGGGAGCTGTTTTTT,CSVHGGRTGELFF,TRBJ2-2,NA,TRBV29-1,medium-sized
TGTGCCAGCAGACACCGGGACACGAGGGGCTACACCTTC,CASRHRDTRGYTF,TRBJ1-2,NA,TRBV12-3/TRBV12-4,few
TGTGCCAGCCAAAAAGGACAGGGGGCCAGTACAGGCAATCAGCCCCAGCATTTT,CASQKGQGASTGNQPQHF,TRBJ1-5,TRBD1,TRBV6-1,NA
TGCGCCAGCAGCTTGGACAGCGCGAACACCGGGGAGCTGTTTTTT,CASSLDSANTGELFF,TRBJ2-2,NA,TRBV5-1,once
TGTGCCAGCAGTCAACAGGGGTACGAGCAGTACTTC,CASSQQGYEQYF,TRBJ2-7,TRBD1,TRBV25-1,many
TGTGCCAGCAGTCCGCCTCCCTACAATGAGCAGTTCTTC,CASSPPPYNEQFF,TRBJ2-1,NA,TRBV27,many
TGTGCCACCAGCAGAAGGTATACGGGAAAGACAGATACGCAGTATTTT,CATSRRYTGKTDTQYF,TRBJ2-3,NA,TRBV15,few
TGCAGTGCTCCTAGGAGACTAGGAGAGACCCAGTACTTC,CSAPRRLGETQYF,TRBJ2-5,NA,TRBV20-1,NA
TGTGCCAGCAGTTTATGGGAGACTAGCGGGAGGTACGAGCAGTACTTC,CASSLWETSGRYEQYF,TRBJ2-7,TRBD2,TRBV28,few
TGTGCCAGCAGTTTTGGAGGTTTCGCCTACAATGAGCAGTTCTTC,CASSFGGFAYNEQFF,TRBJ2-1,NA,TRBV12-3/TRBV12-4,NA
TGTGCCAGTAGTATAGTCGGAGGGTCTAATGAAAAACTGTTTTTT,CASSIVGGSNEKLFF,TRBJ1-4,NA,TRBV19,NA
TGCAGTGCTAGGGGACAGTTCAATCAGCCCCAGCATTTT,CSARGQFNQPQHF,TRBJ1-5,TRBD1,TRBV20-1,NA
TGCAGCACGACCGGGGACAGGGGCACCGAGCAGTACTTC,CSTTGDRGTEQYF,TRBJ2-7,TRBD1,TRBV29-1,few
TGCGCCAGCATGCGCGGGAATCAAGAGACCCAGTACTTC,CASMRGNQETQYF,TRBJ2-5,NA,TRBV5-1,few
TGCAGTGCTAAACGGGGGGGCGGGTACGAGCAGTACTTC,CSAKRGGGYEQYF,TRBJ2-7,TRBD2,TRBV20-1,NA
TGTGCCAGCAGTGAGGACTCTGGGGCCAACGTCCTGACTTTC,CASSEDSGANVLTF,TRBJ2-6,NA,TRBV6-4,few
TGTGCCAGCAGCACCCAGCGGGGGCGCACAGATACGCAGTATTTT,CASSTQRGRTDTQYF,TRBJ2-3,TRBD2,TRBV11-2,NA
TGCGCCAGCAGCTTGGCCGAGGGTCTCGGGCAGTACTTC,CASSLAEGLGQYF,TRBJ2-7,NA,TRBV5-1,NA